Described below is a single TCR beta chain sequence and its context. This record comes from a study of graft-versus-host responses after intestinal transplantation. As for the study in general: In this cohort, recipients had multivisceral, liver-intestinal, or isolated intestinal transplants. Every recipient underwent anti-thymocyte globulin induction, then tacrolimus and steroids for two to three years.

Stimulators, 200,000 irradiated and violet-dye-labeled cells, were plated with 200,000 CFSE-labeled responder cells. Assay: immunoSEQ multiplex PCR; the TCRdb copy retains only in-frame clones and omits some. The data show approximately 15,000 clones, about 29% seen once. Study-wide findings and caveats: Analysis identified GvH clones in recipient marrow, with some appearing first in ileum or blood.

The germline V gene has CDR1 SEHNR and CDR2 FQNEAQ (reference sequence). The CDR3 has 15 amino acids. Trimming removed 2 bases from V and 2 bases from J, with 7 bases in between. Sequencing was performed on alloreactive CD8+ T cells from a mixed lymphocyte reaction culture, taken before intestinal transplant. The subset here: CFSE-low proliferating T cells sorted from roughly 6-day pre-transplant mixed lymphocyte reaction (GvH or HvG direction). The TCR sequence derives from a human patient who received an intestinal transplant. The chain uses TRBV7-9 and TRBJ1-6; weak D call: TRBD1 (5 bases). This CDR3 is CASSLTGTYNSPLHF. CDR3 coding DNA: TGTGCCAGCAGCTTAACAGGAACCTATAATTCACCCCTCCACTTT.